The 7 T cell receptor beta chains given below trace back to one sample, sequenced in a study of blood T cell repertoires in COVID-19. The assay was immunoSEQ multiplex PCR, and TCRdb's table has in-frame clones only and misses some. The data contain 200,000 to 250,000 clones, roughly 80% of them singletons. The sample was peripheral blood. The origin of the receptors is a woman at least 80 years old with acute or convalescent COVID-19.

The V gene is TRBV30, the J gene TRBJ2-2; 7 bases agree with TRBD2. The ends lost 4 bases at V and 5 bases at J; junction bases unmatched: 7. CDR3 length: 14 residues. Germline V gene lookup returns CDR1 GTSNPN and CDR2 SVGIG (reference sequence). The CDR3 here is CAWIRLAETGELFF. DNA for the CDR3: TGTGCCTGGATACGCCTAGCGGAGACCGGGGAGCTGTTTTTT.

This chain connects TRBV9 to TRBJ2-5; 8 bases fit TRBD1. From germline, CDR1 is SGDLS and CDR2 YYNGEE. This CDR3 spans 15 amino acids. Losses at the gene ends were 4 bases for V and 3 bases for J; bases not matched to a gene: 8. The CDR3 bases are TGTGCCAGCAGCCCACGGACAGGGCAGGAAGAGACCCAGTACTTC. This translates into CASSPRTGQEETQYF.

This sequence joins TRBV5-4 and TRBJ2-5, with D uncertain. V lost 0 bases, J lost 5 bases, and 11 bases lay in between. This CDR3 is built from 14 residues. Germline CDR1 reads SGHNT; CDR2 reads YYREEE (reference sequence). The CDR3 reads CASSLAHLQETQYF. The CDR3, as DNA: TGTGCCAGCAGCTTGGCCCACCTCCAGGAGACCCAGTACTTC.

CDR3 residues: CASKSGIGDSPLHF. The CDR3 DNA is TGTGCCAGCAAATCCGGGATCGGGGATTCACCCCTCCACTTT. V and J are TRBV6-5 and TRBJ1-6; D gene uncertain. The CDR3 runs to 14 residues. V gave up 7 bases and J gave up 8 bases, with 15 bases separating them. The germline gives CDR1 MNHEY, CDR2 SVGAGI.

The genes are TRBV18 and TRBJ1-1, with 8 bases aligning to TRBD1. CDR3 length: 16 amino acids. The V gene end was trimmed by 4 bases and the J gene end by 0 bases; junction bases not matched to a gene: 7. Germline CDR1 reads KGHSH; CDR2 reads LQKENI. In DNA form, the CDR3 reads TGTGCCAGCTCACTCGACAGGGGAAACATGAACACTGAAGCTTTCTTT. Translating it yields CASSLDRGNMNTEAFF.

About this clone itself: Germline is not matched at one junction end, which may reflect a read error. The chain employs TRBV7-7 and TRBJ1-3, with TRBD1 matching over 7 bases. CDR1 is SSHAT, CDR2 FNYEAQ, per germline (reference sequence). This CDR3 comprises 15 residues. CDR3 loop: CASSSGQSSGNTIYF. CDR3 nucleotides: TGTGCTAGCAGCTCGGGACAGAGCTCTGGAAACACCATATATTTT.

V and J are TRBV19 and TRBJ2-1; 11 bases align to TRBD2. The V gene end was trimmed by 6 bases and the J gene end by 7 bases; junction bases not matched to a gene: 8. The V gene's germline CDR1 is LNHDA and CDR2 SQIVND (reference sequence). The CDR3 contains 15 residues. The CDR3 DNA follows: TGTGCCAGTAGCGATACTAGCGGGGGCGGGAATGAGCAGTTCTTC. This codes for CASSDTSGGGNEQFF.